Listed below are T cell receptor beta chains from one sample, sequenced in a study of post-analysis software for immune sequencing data. TCRdb re-called the PCR reads with MiXCR, one entry per CDR3 protein. The data contain around 710,000 distinct CDR3 sequences, under 60% of them singletons. The sequenced sample consisted of blood. These receptors were collected from a girl aged 10 to 17 with multiple sclerosis. Both conserved end residues are trimmed from each CDR3. Each record gives: clone size, D gene, CDR3 length, V gene, CDR3 protein. The D gene is left open where the match is weak. Size values are once, few and many counts, or a class for expanded clones, and some rows have none.

NA,NA,12,TRBV7-2,ASSTPGGTDTQY
NA,TRBD2,15,TRBV4-2,AGSQGLAGGGTDTQY
NA,NA,10,TRBV6-5,ASQKGSSGYT
NA,NA,9,TRBV12-3/TRBV12-4,ASGTAGEQF
NA,TRBD1,11,TRBV7-3,ASSMAGGETQY
few,TRBD2,12,TRBV18,ASSPPRGLAEQF
NA,NA,13,TRBV5-6,ASSLVGTMYNEQF
few,TRBD1,12,TRBV29-1,SVMGQGASYEQY
NA,NA,13,TRBV21-1,ASSKGARPNYGYT
few,NA,18,TRBV21-1,ASSHRGTGAGKAYNSPLH
NA,NA,13,TRBV12-3/TRBV12-4,ASSLSARATDTQY
NA,NA,11,TRBV10-3,AITYGTNYGYT
NA,TRBD2,10,TRBV9,ASSAREGEQY
NA,NA,10,TRBV24-1,ATSDGYDQQF
few,NA,12,TRBV12-3/TRBV12-4,ASSLSRVRYEQY
NA,NA,15,TRBV9,ASSTRDIKSGANVRT
few,TRBD2,14,TRBV12-3/TRBV12-4,ASSALLAGPSYEQY
few,NA,11,TRBV5-1,ASTPGGTYEAF
few,NA,10,TRBV5-4,ASSSQDNEQF
few,TRBD1,16,TRBV6-5,ASSTNLRSGQGNQPQH
many,NA,11,TRBV24-1,ATSEGTRETQY
NA,TRBD2,13,TRBV5-1,ASSSLAGAFDEQF
NA,NA,11,TRBV4-1,ASSQAEGGGYT
NA,NA,14,TRBV4-1,ASRQVITKQGETQY
NA,NA,11,TRBV9,ASSVSLDTEAF
once,TRBD1,12,TRBV7-9,ASSGQGKNQPQH
NA,NA,13,TRBV28,ASSPAREYPYEQY
NA,NA,14,TRBV10-1,ASSERRGGGIDTQY
few,TRBD2,9,TRBV12-5,ASGWGGLLY
NA,NA,9,TRBV10-3,AISDAKTQY
few,NA,11,TRBV4-3,ASSQGTRDTQY
NA,NA,12,TRBV27,ASSFRGGESPLH
few,TRBD2,15,TRBV6-1,ASSTPGPGLAGVEQY
few,NA,11,TRBV27,ASSFPDSGTQY
once,TRBD1,12,TRBV6-5,ASRLGQGLGELF
NA,TRBD2,14,TRBV12-3/TRBV12-4,ASSLDGGRAGNEQF
NA,TRBD1,14,TRBV5-1,ASRTGGDGLNEKLF
NA,NA,14,TRBV15,PTSSPAGSTHNEQF
NA,TRBD1,13,TRBV12-3/TRBV12-4,ASSPRKRTGNEQF
few,NA,12,TRBV4-1,ASSRENFPYGYT
few,NA,10,TRBV24-1,ATRDSPYEQY
NA,NA,10,TRBV30,ACLTSSGEQY
NA,NA,15,TRBV20-1,SANGGWDSRYNSPLH
NA,NA,16,TRBV6-5,ASSYSRGWQGGTDTQY
few,NA,11,TRBV7-2,ASTKNQPGTQY
NA,TRBD1,13,TRBV4-1,ASSQPRQGADGYT
NA,TRBD2,14,TRBV6-2/TRBV6-3,ASSSPELAVLGEQY
NA,NA,10,TRBV5-1,ASSLGDHEQF
NA,NA,11,TRBV25-1,ASSKGRGETQY
few,NA,13,TRBV12-3/TRBV12-4,ASSPGLGGRDEQF
NA,NA,12,TRBV7-2,ASSLMEAGYGYT
few,NA,13,TRBV5-1,ASSTYFDSSYEQY
NA,NA,10,TRBV29-1,SVEGWYNEQF
NA,NA,13,TRBV5-1,ASSLSPHPNYGYT
NA,NA,14,TRBV6-2/TRBV6-3,ASSSDSFSYYNEQF